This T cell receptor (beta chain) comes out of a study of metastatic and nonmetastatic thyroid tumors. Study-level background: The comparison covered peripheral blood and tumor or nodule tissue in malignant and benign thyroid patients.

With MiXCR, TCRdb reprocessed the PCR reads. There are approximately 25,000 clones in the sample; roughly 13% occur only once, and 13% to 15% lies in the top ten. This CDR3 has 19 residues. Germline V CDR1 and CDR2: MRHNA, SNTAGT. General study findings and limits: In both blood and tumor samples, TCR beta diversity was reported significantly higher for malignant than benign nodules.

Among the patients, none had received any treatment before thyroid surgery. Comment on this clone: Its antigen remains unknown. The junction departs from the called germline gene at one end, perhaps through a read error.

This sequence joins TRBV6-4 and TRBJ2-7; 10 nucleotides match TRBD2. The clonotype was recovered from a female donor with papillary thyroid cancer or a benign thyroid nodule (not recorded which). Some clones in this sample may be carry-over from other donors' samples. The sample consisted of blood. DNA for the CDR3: TGTGCCAGCACTGACTCGTCAAGACCTAGCGGGAGAAGACTCTACGAGCAGTACTTC. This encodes CASTDSSRPSGRRLYEQYF.